Listed below are T cell receptor beta chains from one sample, sequenced in a study of CD8 T cells in Susac syndrome. Via MiXCR, TCRdb re-called the immunoSEQ multiplex PCR reads, giving one row per CDR3 protein. The sample consists of approximately 190,000 distinct CDR3 sequences, around 93% of them appearing once. Sequences were obtained from CD4+ T cells from PBMCs. The source of these receptors is a human donor in good health. The CDR3 runs from the conserved cysteine through the conserved F or W. Each record gives: V gene, J gene, clone size, D gene, CDR3 length, CDR3 protein, CDR3 DNA. D genes are given only for firm matches. Clone size is given for some rows only: seen once, a few or many times, or a class if the clone is expanded.

v_call: TRBV2; j_call: TRBJ2-7; clone_size: -; d_call: -; cdr3_length: 15; cdr3_aa: CASSEAGTLFNEQYF; cdr3_nt: TGTGCCAGCAGTGAAGCCGGGACATTATTCAACGAGCAGTACTTC
v_call: TRBV3-1; j_call: TRBJ2-1; clone_size: -; d_call: TRBD2; cdr3_length: 19; cdr3_aa: CASSQDPTSGGAGYNEQFF; cdr3_nt: TGTGCCAGCAGCCAAGATCCGACTAGCGGGGGGGCTGGATACAATGAGCAGTTCTTC
v_call: TRBV19; j_call: TRBJ2-2; clone_size: -; d_call: -; cdr3_length: 14; cdr3_aa: CASSRVHDTGELFF; cdr3_nt: TGTGCCAGTAGTAGGGTCCACGACACCGGGGAGCTGTTTTTT
v_call: TRBV24-1; j_call: TRBJ1-2; clone_size: -; d_call: -; cdr3_length: 12; cdr3_aa: CATSETDSSNTF; cdr3_nt: TGTGCCACCAGTGAGACCGACAGTAGCAACACCTTC
v_call: TRBV5-4; j_call: TRBJ1-2; clone_size: -; d_call: TRBD1; cdr3_length: 14; cdr3_aa: CASGQGAREYGYTF; cdr3_nt: TGTGCCAGCGGTCAGGGGGCGAGAGAGTATGGCTACACCTTC
v_call: TRBV6-5; j_call: TRBJ2-5; clone_size: -; d_call: TRBD1; cdr3_length: 17; cdr3_aa: CASSYSRQGLRQETQYF; cdr3_nt: TGTGCCAGCAGTTACTCGAGACAGGGTTTGAGGCAAGAGACCCAGTACTTC
v_call: TRBV28; j_call: TRBJ2-7; clone_size: -; d_call: TRBD1; cdr3_length: 13; cdr3_aa: CASGLTGNNEQYF; cdr3_nt: TGTGCCAGCGGACTGACAGGGAACAACGAGCAGTACTTC
v_call: TRBV20-1; j_call: TRBJ1-1; clone_size: -; d_call: -; cdr3_length: 14; cdr3_aa: CSARRVKVNTEAFF; cdr3_nt: TGCAGTGCTAGAAGGGTTAAAGTGAACACTGAAGCTTTCTTT
v_call: TRBV29-1; j_call: TRBJ1-1; clone_size: -; d_call: -; cdr3_length: 12; cdr3_aa: CSVGVRYTEAFF; cdr3_nt: TGCAGCGTTGGTGTACGGTACACTGAAGCTTTCTTT
v_call: TRBV14; j_call: TRBJ1-1; clone_size: -; d_call: -; cdr3_length: 13; cdr3_aa: CASRRGVGTEAFF; cdr3_nt: TGTGCCAGCAGGCGAGGGGTCGGCACTGAAGCTTTCTTT
v_call: TRBV19; j_call: TRBJ1-1; clone_size: -; d_call: -; cdr3_length: 14; cdr3_aa: CASSCEYDSCEAFF; cdr3_nt: TGTGCCAGTAGTTGCGAGTATGACAGCTGTGAAGCTTTCTTT
v_call: TRBV30; j_call: TRBJ2-7; clone_size: few; d_call: -; cdr3_length: 10; cdr3_aa: CAGGSAEQYF; cdr3_nt: TGTGCCGGAGGATCGGCCGAGCAGTACTTC
v_call: TRBV6-2/TRBV6-3; j_call: TRBJ1-5; clone_size: -; d_call: -; cdr3_length: 15; cdr3_aa: CASSYSFLGYQPQHF; cdr3_nt: TGTGCCAGCAGTTATTCGTTCCTAGGGTATCAGCCCCAGCATTTT
v_call: TRBV7-2; j_call: TRBJ2-2; clone_size: -; d_call: -; cdr3_length: 14; cdr3_aa: CASSPGHYTGELFF; cdr3_nt: TGTGCCAGCAGCCCGGGACACTACACCGGAGAGCTGTTTTTT
v_call: TRBV5-1; j_call: TRBJ1-1; clone_size: once; d_call: TRBD1; cdr3_length: 13; cdr3_aa: CATTTGEGTEAFF; cdr3_nt: TGCGCCACCACAACAGGGGAAGGAACTGAAGCTTTCTTT
v_call: TRBV6-5; j_call: TRBJ2-2; clone_size: -; d_call: TRBD2; cdr3_length: 15; cdr3_aa: CASSRGLASTGELFF; cdr3_nt: TGTGCCAGCAGCCGGGGACTAGCGAGTACCGGGGAGCTGTTTTTT
v_call: TRBV29-1; j_call: TRBJ2-3; clone_size: -; d_call: -; cdr3_length: 14; cdr3_aa: CSVEGTAFTDTQYF; cdr3_nt: TGCAGCGTTGAAGGGACAGCCTTTACAGATACGCAGTATTTT
v_call: TRBV18; j_call: TRBJ2-7; clone_size: once; d_call: -; cdr3_length: 14; cdr3_aa: CASSPKTASYEQYF; cdr3_nt: TGTGCCAGCTCACCAAAGACAGCCTCCTACGAGCAGTACTTC
v_call: TRBV6-2/TRBV6-3; j_call: TRBJ1-5; clone_size: -; d_call: TRBD1; cdr3_length: 14; cdr3_aa: CASKRTGSNQPQHF; cdr3_nt: TGTGCCAGCAAGCGGACAGGATCCAATCAGCCCCAGCATTTT
v_call: TRBV13; j_call: TRBJ1-6; clone_size: -; d_call: -; cdr3_length: 15; cdr3_aa: CASSLYGQGASPLHF; cdr3_nt: TGTGCCAGCAGCTTATACGGGCAGGGCGCCTCACCCCTCCACTTT
v_call: TRBV6-6; j_call: TRBJ1-4; clone_size: -; d_call: TRBD1; cdr3_length: 14; cdr3_aa: CASRQGQGSEKLFF; cdr3_nt: TGTGCCAGCAGACAGGGACAGGGAAGCGAAAAACTGTTTTTT
v_call: TRBV9; j_call: TRBJ2-5; clone_size: -; d_call: TRBD2; cdr3_length: 14; cdr3_aa: CASSVEWAGGTQYF; cdr3_nt: TGTGCCAGCAGCGTAGAATGGGCGGGGGGGACCCAGTACTTC
v_call: TRBV6-6; j_call: TRBJ1-1; clone_size: -; d_call: -; cdr3_length: 13; cdr3_aa: CASREGGSGVAFF; cdr3_nt: TGTGCCAGCAGAGAAGGTGGCTCAGGGGTGGCTTTCTTT
v_call: TRBV20-1; j_call: TRBJ2-7; clone_size: -; d_call: -; cdr3_length: 10; cdr3_aa: CSAREYEQYF; cdr3_nt: TGCAGTGCTAGAGAATACGAGCAGTACTTC
v_call: TRBV29-1; j_call: TRBJ2-5; clone_size: -; d_call: TRBD1; cdr3_length: 11; cdr3_aa: CSATGGITQYF; cdr3_nt: TGCAGCGCAACAGGGGGGATAACCCAGTACTTC
v_call: TRBV10-3; j_call: TRBJ2-2; clone_size: -; d_call: TRBD1; cdr3_length: 15; cdr3_aa: CAISRQGGAAGELFF; cdr3_nt: TGTGCCATCAGCCGACAGGGGGGAGCGGCCGGGGAGCTGTTTTTT
v_call: TRBV2; j_call: TRBJ1-3; clone_size: once; d_call: -; cdr3_length: 15; cdr3_aa: CASSAVIFSGNTIYF; cdr3_nt: TGTGCCAGCAGTGCTGTCATTTTCTCTGGAAACACCATATATTTT
v_call: TRBV2; j_call: TRBJ1-1; clone_size: -; d_call: -; cdr3_length: 13; cdr3_aa: CASTSGYSTEAFF; cdr3_nt: TGTGCCAGCACCTCAGGGTATAGCACTGAAGCTTTCTTT
v_call: TRBV6-5; j_call: TRBJ2-6; clone_size: -; d_call: -; cdr3_length: 14; cdr3_aa: CASKKFSGANVLTF; cdr3_nt: TGTGCCAGCAAGAAATTTTCTGGGGCCAACGTCCTGACTTTC
v_call: TRBV30; j_call: TRBJ2-7; clone_size: -; d_call: -; cdr3_length: 14; cdr3_aa: CAWSVGGKIHEQYF; cdr3_nt: TGTGCCTGGAGTGTGGGGGGAAAGATCCACGAGCAGTACTTC
v_call: TRBV5-1; j_call: TRBJ1-1; clone_size: -; d_call: -; cdr3_length: 13; cdr3_aa: CASSRDGVTEAFF; cdr3_nt: TGCGCCAGCAGTCGGGATGGGGTCACTGAAGCTTTCTTT
v_call: TRBV5-4; j_call: TRBJ2-3; clone_size: -; d_call: -; cdr3_length: 13; cdr3_aa: CASSFLGADTQYF; cdr3_nt: TGTGCCAGCAGCTTCCTAGGGGCAGATACGCAGTATTTT
v_call: TRBV6-6; j_call: TRBJ1-4; clone_size: -; d_call: -; cdr3_length: 16; cdr3_aa: CASSSGGKSTNEKLFF; cdr3_nt: TGTGCCAGCAGTTCTGGAGGGAAGTCAACTAATGAAAAACTGTTTTTT
v_call: TRBV28; j_call: TRBJ1-6; clone_size: -; d_call: TRBD1; cdr3_length: 15; cdr3_aa: CASSRGTVYNSPLHF; cdr3_nt: TGTGCCAGCAGTAGGGGGACAGTCTATAATTCACCCCTCCATTTT
v_call: TRBV27; j_call: TRBJ1-1; clone_size: -; d_call: -; cdr3_length: 16; cdr3_aa: CASSSRSLQQPYEAFF; cdr3_nt: TGTGCCAGCAGCTCCCGTAGTCTTCAGCAGCCTTATGAAGCTTTCTTT
v_call: TRBV5-1; j_call: TRBJ1-2; clone_size: -; d_call: -; cdr3_length: 15; cdr3_aa: CASSPKRGFGYGYTF; cdr3_nt: TGCGCCAGCAGCCCGAAGCGGGGGTTTGGCTATGGCTACACCTTC
v_call: TRBV28; j_call: TRBJ2-5; clone_size: -; d_call: -; cdr3_length: 14; cdr3_aa: CASSRPLGGETQYF; cdr3_nt: TGTGCCAGCAGTCGTCCTCTTGGGGGGGAGACCCAGTACTTC
v_call: TRBV6-6; j_call: TRBJ2-2; clone_size: -; d_call: -; cdr3_length: 14; cdr3_aa: CASSYIGEVGELFF; cdr3_nt: TGTGCCAGCAGTTATATAGGGGAAGTCGGGGAGCTGTTTTTT
v_call: TRBV5-1; j_call: TRBJ2-3; clone_size: -; d_call: TRBD1; cdr3_length: 15; cdr3_aa: CASSVDRIDTDTQYF; cdr3_nt: TGCGCCAGCAGCGTGGACAGGATCGACACAGATACGCAGTATTTT
v_call: TRBV7-2; j_call: TRBJ1-1; clone_size: -; d_call: TRBD1; cdr3_length: 15; cdr3_aa: CASSASSTGLVEAFF; cdr3_nt: TGTGCCAGCAGCGCCAGCTCGACAGGGCTTGTTGAAGCTTTCTTT
v_call: TRBV5-1; j_call: TRBJ2-1; clone_size: -; d_call: TRBD1; cdr3_length: 15; cdr3_aa: CASSWTGGAYNEQFF; cdr3_nt: TGCGCCAGCAGCTGGACAGGGGGCGCTTACAATGAGCAGTTCTTC
v_call: TRBV2; j_call: TRBJ2-2; clone_size: -; d_call: -; cdr3_length: 14; cdr3_aa: CASSESGWTGELFF; cdr3_nt: TGTGCCAGCAGTGAATCGGGGTGGACCGGGGAGCTGTTTTTT
v_call: TRBV28; j_call: TRBJ1-6; clone_size: -; d_call: -; cdr3_length: 15; cdr3_aa: CASSFFTASNSPLHF; cdr3_nt: TGTGCCAGCAGTTTTTTTACTGCGAGCAATTCACCCCTCCACTTT
v_call: TRBV2; j_call: TRBJ1-3; clone_size: -; d_call: -; cdr3_length: 16; cdr3_aa: CASGDPGRLSGNTIYF; cdr3_nt: TGTGCCAGCGGAGATCCCGGACGGCTGTCTGGAAACACCATATATTTT
v_call: TRBV5-1; j_call: TRBJ2-2; clone_size: -; d_call: -; cdr3_length: 17; cdr3_aa: CASSLGLTGLNTGELFF; cdr3_nt: TGCGCCAGCAGCCTCGGACTTACCGGTTTGAACACCGGGGAGCTGTTTTTT
v_call: TRBV5-1; j_call: TRBJ1-1; clone_size: -; d_call: -; cdr3_length: 17; cdr3_aa: CASSLAPVPLTLTEAFF; cdr3_nt: TGCGCCAGCAGCTTGGCACCCGTCCCGCTAACACTCACTGAAGCTTTCTTT
v_call: TRBV11-1; j_call: TRBJ2-3; clone_size: -; d_call: TRBD2; cdr3_length: 15; cdr3_aa: CASSRASGGIDTQYF; cdr3_nt: TGTGCCAGCAGCAGGGCCAGCGGGGGGATAGATACGCAGTATTTT
v_call: TRBV5-1; j_call: TRBJ1-1; clone_size: -; d_call: -; cdr3_length: 14; cdr3_aa: CASSLEGHGTEAFF; cdr3_nt: TGCGCCAGCAGCTTGGAAGGGCACGGAACTGAAGCTTTCTTT